These T cell receptor beta chains were read from a single sample in a study of identifying expanded T cells in peripheral blood. TCRdb's table, derived via immunoSEQ multiplex PCR, lists solely in-frame clones and lacks some. Here the sample spans around 100,000 clones, over 75% being singletons. Sequences were obtained from blood. All receptors derive from a person aged 18 to 75 in good health. Both conserved end residues are part of each CDR3. A D gene is named only where the DNA matches it firmly. Clone size is not always given. Where it is, it says once, few, many or a class for expanded clones.

cdr3_aa: CATSRGRGGFYNEQFF; cdr3_nt: TGTGCCACCAGCAGAGGACGCGGGGGGTTCTACAATGAGCAGTTCTTC; v_call: TRBV15; j_call: TRBJ2-1; clone_size: .; d_call: TRBD2
cdr3_aa: CASSAQTGPEEQYF; cdr3_nt: TGTGCCAGCAGTGCGCAGACAGGGCCTGAGGAGCAGTACTTC; v_call: TRBV25-1; j_call: TRBJ2-7; clone_size: few; d_call: TRBD1
cdr3_aa: CASSQDRLKYNEQFF; cdr3_nt: TGCGCCAGCAGCCAAGATCGCTTAAAATACAATGAGCAGTTCTTC; v_call: TRBV4-3; j_call: TRBJ2-1; clone_size: .; d_call: .
cdr3_aa: CAWSVSRGSTDTQYF; cdr3_nt: TGTGCCTGGAGTGTAAGCAGGGGAAGCACAGATACGCAGTATTTT; v_call: TRBV30; j_call: TRBJ2-3; clone_size: .; d_call: .
cdr3_aa: CASSPDGRQSPQHF; cdr3_nt: TGTGCCAGCAGCCCCGACGGACGTCAAAGCCCCCAGCATTTT; v_call: TRBV2; j_call: TRBJ1-5; clone_size: .; d_call: .
cdr3_aa: CASSLASGQGLYGYTF; cdr3_nt: TGTGCCAGCAGCTTGGCATCGGGACAGGGGCTCTATGGCTACACCTTC; v_call: TRBV7-8; j_call: TRBJ1-2; clone_size: once; d_call: TRBD1
cdr3_aa: CASSVQGDTEAFF; cdr3_nt: TGTGCCAGTAGTGTGCAGGGGGATACTGAAGCTTTCTTT; v_call: TRBV19; j_call: TRBJ1-1; clone_size: .; d_call: TRBD1
cdr3_aa: CASSYPGSGTQYF; cdr3_nt: TGTGCCAGCAGTTACCCGGGGTCGGGTACGCAGTATTTT; v_call: TRBV6-5; j_call: TRBJ2-3; clone_size: .; d_call: .
cdr3_aa: CASSWGTGGAGYGYTF; cdr3_nt: TGTGCCAGCAGCTGGGGGACAGGGGGCGCCGGGTATGGCTACACCTTC; v_call: TRBV7-9; j_call: TRBJ1-2; clone_size: once; d_call: TRBD1
cdr3_aa: CASRPHSPLDEKLFF; cdr3_nt: TGTGCCAGCAGACCCCACTCGCCGCTTGATGAAAAACTGTTTTTT; v_call: TRBV5-5; j_call: TRBJ1-4; clone_size: .; d_call: .
cdr3_aa: CASSIVSRNSPLHF; cdr3_nt: TGTGCCAGTAGTATTGTGTCGCGGAATTCACCCCTCCACTTT; v_call: TRBV19; j_call: TRBJ1-6; clone_size: .; d_call: .
cdr3_aa: CASSQSTATPNTEAFF; cdr3_nt: TGTGCCAGCAGCCAATCCACCGCAACCCCGAACACTGAAGCTTTCTTT; v_call: TRBV7-3; j_call: TRBJ1-1; clone_size: .; d_call: .
cdr3_aa: CAGTGTGNTEAFF; cdr3_nt: TGTGCCGGTACAGGGACGGGGAACACTGAAGCTTTCTTT; v_call: TRBV6-1; j_call: TRBJ1-1; clone_size: .; d_call: .
cdr3_aa: CAFSGGAGADTQYF; cdr3_nt: TGTGCCTTTAGCGGGGGGGCCGGGGCAGATACGCAGTATTTT; v_call: TRBV30; j_call: TRBJ2-3; clone_size: .; d_call: TRBD2
cdr3_aa: CASSHRRGQIGYGYTF; cdr3_nt: TGCGCCAGCAGCCACCGCCGGGGGCAGATAGGCTATGGCTACACCTTC; v_call: TRBV4-3; j_call: TRBJ1-2; clone_size: once; d_call: .
cdr3_aa: CASTSWESEQYF; cdr3_nt: TGTGCCAGCACCTCATGGGAGAGCGAGCAGTACTTC; v_call: TRBV6-6; j_call: TRBJ2-7; clone_size: few; d_call: .
cdr3_aa: CASSPEIRTSNEQFF; cdr3_nt: TGTGCCAGCAGCCCCGAGATCAGGACTAGTAATGAGCAGTTCTTC; v_call: TRBV7-2; j_call: TRBJ2-1; clone_size: .; d_call: TRBD2
cdr3_aa: CASSAMGGELFF; cdr3_nt: TGTGCCAGCAGCGCCATGGGTGGGGAACTGTTTTTT; v_call: TRBV9; j_call: TRBJ1-4; clone_size: .; d_call: .
cdr3_aa: CASSLLRTGYAYEQYF; cdr3_nt: TGTGCCAGCAGCTTACTCAGGACAGGGTACGCCTACGAGCAGTACTTC; v_call: TRBV7-9; j_call: TRBJ2-7; clone_size: .; d_call: TRBD1
cdr3_aa: CASSPPSSDGRYEKLFF; cdr3_nt: TGTGCCAGCAGTCCCCCCTCGTCGGACGGGAGGTATGAAAAACTGTTTTTT; v_call: TRBV27; j_call: TRBJ1-4; clone_size: once; d_call: .
cdr3_aa: CASRPGSDYEQYF; cdr3_nt: TGTGCCAGCAGGCCAGGATCAGACTACGAGCAGTACTTC; v_call: TRBV28; j_call: TRBJ2-7; clone_size: .; d_call: .
cdr3_aa: CAWKQGEWTEAFF; cdr3_nt: TGTGCCTGGAAGCAGGGGGAGTGGACTGAAGCTTTCTTT; v_call: TRBV30; j_call: TRBJ1-1; clone_size: .; d_call: TRBD1
cdr3_aa: CASSLGDYEQYF; cdr3_nt: TGTGCCAGCAGCTTGGGGGACTACGAGCAGTACTTC; v_call: TRBV5-4; j_call: TRBJ2-7; clone_size: .; d_call: .
cdr3_aa: CASWNTEAFF; cdr3_nt: TGTGCCAGCTGGAACACTGAAGCTTTCTTT; v_call: TRBV6-1; j_call: TRBJ1-1; clone_size: .; d_call: .
cdr3_aa: CASRRTVLTEAFF; cdr3_nt: TGTGCCAGCAGGAGGACGGTTCTCACTGAAGCTTTCTTT; v_call: TRBV6-4; j_call: TRBJ1-1; clone_size: .; d_call: .
cdr3_aa: CASSLDGAGAQHF; cdr3_nt: TGTGCCAGCAGCCTGGACGGGGCCGGGGCCCAGCATTTT; v_call: TRBV7-2; j_call: TRBJ1-5; clone_size: few; d_call: .
cdr3_aa: CASSYRIQQGNEQFF; cdr3_nt: TGTGCCAGCAGTTACCGGATCCAACAGGGTAATGAGCAGTTCTTC; v_call: TRBV6-5; j_call: TRBJ2-1; clone_size: .; d_call: .
cdr3_aa: CSSLPTTGGSDTQYF; cdr3_nt: TGCAGCTCTCTGCCTACGACAGGGGGCTCAGATACGCAGTATTTT; v_call: TRBV29-1; j_call: TRBJ2-3; clone_size: .; d_call: TRBD1
cdr3_aa: CAISDGHLYEQYF; cdr3_nt: TGTGCCATCAGTGACGGCCACCTCTACGAGCAGTACTTC; v_call: TRBV10-3; j_call: TRBJ2-7; clone_size: .; d_call: .
cdr3_aa: CASSLIGSTGSEKLFF; cdr3_nt: TGTGCCAGCAGCTTAATCGGCTCGACAGGTTCAGAAAAACTGTTTTTT; v_call: TRBV11-2; j_call: TRBJ1-4; clone_size: .; d_call: .
cdr3_aa: CAISDVLAGTYTQYF; cdr3_nt: TGTGCCATCAGTGATGTCCTAGCGGGCACATATACGCAGTATTTT; v_call: TRBV10-3; j_call: TRBJ2-3; clone_size: .; d_call: TRBD2
cdr3_aa: CASSPTGEGLAFF; cdr3_nt: TGTGCCAGCTCACCCACGGGGGAGGGTCTGGCTTTCTTT; v_call: TRBV18; j_call: TRBJ1-1; clone_size: .; d_call: .
cdr3_aa: CASSPPDRPYNEQFF; cdr3_nt: TGTGCCAGCAGCCCTCCGGACAGGCCCTACAATGAGCAGTTCTTC; v_call: TRBV9; j_call: TRBJ2-1; clone_size: .; d_call: TRBD1
cdr3_aa: CASGVRMNTGELFF; cdr3_nt: TGTGCCAGCGGGGTACGGATGAACACCGGGGAGCTGTTTTTT; v_call: TRBV9; j_call: TRBJ2-2; clone_size: few; d_call: .
cdr3_aa: CASSLNSAGTEAFF; cdr3_nt: TGTGCCAGCAGCTTAAATTCGGCGGGCACTGAAGCTTTCTTT; v_call: TRBV7-3; j_call: TRBJ1-1; clone_size: .; d_call: .
cdr3_aa: CASSLTGGGNQPQHF; cdr3_nt: TGCGCCAGCAGCTTGACAGGGGGCGGCAATCAGCCCCAGCATTTT; v_call: TRBV5-1; j_call: TRBJ1-5; clone_size: .; d_call: TRBD1
cdr3_aa: CASSRQGRENTEAFF; cdr3_nt: TGTGCCAGTAGTAGACAGGGACGGGAGAACACTGAAGCTTTCTTT; v_call: TRBV19; j_call: TRBJ1-1; clone_size: .; d_call: TRBD1
cdr3_aa: CATQGDHNGAFF; cdr3_nt: TGTGCCACCCAGGGCGACCACAACGGAGCTTTCTTT; v_call: TRBV10-3; j_call: TRBJ1-1; clone_size: few; d_call: .
cdr3_aa: CASSTTAAYGYTF; cdr3_nt: TGTGCCAGCAGCACGACAGCTGCCTATGGCTACACCTTC; v_call: TRBV5-8; j_call: TRBJ1-2; clone_size: .; d_call: .
cdr3_aa: CASSDAGGWGYTF; cdr3_nt: TGTGCCAGCAGTGACGCAGGGGGCTGGGGCTACACCTTC; v_call: TRBV25-1; j_call: TRBJ1-2; clone_size: .; d_call: TRBD1
cdr3_aa: CASGTYAGELFF; cdr3_nt: TGTGCTAGTGGTACTTACGCCGGGGAGCTGTTTTTT; v_call: TRBV12-5; j_call: TRBJ2-2; clone_size: .; d_call: .
cdr3_aa: CSVAHRGQTGELFF; cdr3_nt: TGCAGCGTTGCACACAGGGGACAAACCGGGGAGCTGTTTTTT; v_call: TRBV29-1; j_call: TRBJ2-2; clone_size: .; d_call: TRBD1
cdr3_aa: CATSREVTGAGELFF; cdr3_nt: TGTGCCACCAGCAGAGAAGTAACGGGGGCCGGGGAGCTGTTTTTT; v_call: TRBV15; j_call: TRBJ2-2; clone_size: .; d_call: .
cdr3_aa: CASSVSGNSNQPQHF; cdr3_nt: TGTGCCAGCAGCGTTTCTGGCAATAGCAATCAGCCCCAGCATTTT; v_call: TRBV9; j_call: TRBJ1-5; clone_size: .; d_call: .
cdr3_aa: CASSEWGQDNSPLHF; cdr3_nt: TGTGCCAGCAGTGAATGGGGACAGGACAATTCACCCCTCCACTTT; v_call: TRBV25-1; j_call: TRBJ1-6; clone_size: .; d_call: TRBD1
cdr3_aa: CASSRTRLSSYNEQFF; cdr3_nt: TGCGCCAGCAGCCGGACTAGATTGAGCTCCTACAATGAGCAGTTCTTC; v_call: TRBV4-3; j_call: TRBJ2-1; clone_size: .; d_call: TRBD2
cdr3_aa: CASSLGQYGYTF; cdr3_nt: TGTGCCAGCAGTTTGGGACAGTATGGCTACACCTTC; v_call: TRBV28; j_call: TRBJ1-2; clone_size: .; d_call: TRBD1
cdr3_aa: CASSWAFGPEQYF; cdr3_nt: TGCGCCAGCAGCTGGGCCTTCGGGCCCGAGCAGTACTTC; v_call: TRBV5-1; j_call: TRBJ2-7; clone_size: .; d_call: .
cdr3_aa: CASSTQSNVLTF; cdr3_nt: TGTGCCAGTAGTACTCAGAGCAACGTCCTGACTTTC; v_call: TRBV19; j_call: TRBJ2-6; clone_size: once; d_call: .
cdr3_aa: CASSLDPKTEAFF; cdr3_nt: TGTGCCAGCAGCTTAGATCCCAAGACTGAAGCTTTCTTT; v_call: TRBV7-9; j_call: TRBJ1-1; clone_size: .; d_call: .
cdr3_aa: CASSQTDTQYF; cdr3_nt: TGTGCCAGCAGCCAGACAGATACGCAGTATTTT; v_call: TRBV11-2; j_call: TRBJ2-3; clone_size: .; d_call: .
cdr3_aa: CASSQLAGSGYTF; cdr3_nt: TGCGCCAGCAGCCAACTAGCGGGGAGTGGCTACACCTTC; v_call: TRBV4-1; j_call: TRBJ1-2; clone_size: .; d_call: .
cdr3_aa: CASSLGQTNNQPQHF; cdr3_nt: TGTGCCAGCAGCTTGGGACAGACTAACAATCAGCCCCAGCATTTT; v_call: TRBV5-6; j_call: TRBJ1-5; clone_size: .; d_call: .
cdr3_aa: CASSGQGVLYEQYF; cdr3_nt: TGTGCCAGCAGCGGACAGGGGGTCCTTTACGAGCAGTACTTC; v_call: TRBV7-3; j_call: TRBJ2-7; clone_size: .; d_call: TRBD1
cdr3_aa: CASSQDALGVTKNIQYF; cdr3_nt: TGCGCCAGCAGCCAAGATGCCCTGGGGGTAACCAAAAACATTCAGTACTTC; v_call: TRBV4-1; j_call: TRBJ2-4; clone_size: .; d_call: .